Shown below are 5 T cell receptor beta chains from a single sample sequenced in a study of identical twins. TCRdb processed the 5' RACE reads anew with MiXCR; each CDR3 protein has one entry. The sample lists 500,000 or so distinct CDR3 sequences; 22% were seen once. A further study also used this sample, focusing on T cells expressing NK-cell markers.

Material: CD4+ T cells sorted from blood. The source is a woman younger than 30 in good health.

The chain joins TRBV20-1 to TRBJ2-1; TRBD2 agrees at 9 bases. The V gene's germline CDR1 is DFQATT and CDR2 SNEGSKA (reference sequence). CDR3 length: 13 amino acids. Losses at the gene ends were 3 bases for V and 5 bases for J; bases not matched to a gene: 2. The CDR3 DNA reads TGCAGTGCTAGGCGACTAGCGGACAATGAGCAGTTCTTC. It codes for CSARRLADNEQFF.

This chain uses TRBV2 with TRBJ2-3; TRBD1 might be the D (5 bases). The V and J ends lost 7 bases and 6 bases respectively, with 17 bases between them. This CDR3 is 14 amino acids long. The germline V gene has CDR1 SNHLY and CDR2 FYNNEI. The CDR3 is CASNGAGPRDTQYF. Here the CDR3 DNA reads TGTGCCAGCAATGGGGCAGGGCCAAGGGATACGCAGTATTTT.

This clonotype occurred a few times. The chain recombines TRBV5-6 with TRBJ2-5; D possibly matches TRBD1 or TRBD2 (5 bases each). The V gene's germline CDR1 is SGHDT and CDR2 YYEEEE. The CDR3 spans 15 residues. Trimming took 2 bases from V and 5 from J, leaving 16 bases between them. As DNA, the CDR3 is TGTGCCAGCAGCTTTTACACCGGGGCCAAGGAGACCCAGTACTTC. This translates into CASSFYTGAKETQYF.

The chain couples TRBV2 to TRBJ1-1; D unresolved. The germline V and J ends were trimmed by 7 bases and 2 bases, with 14 bases remaining between them. The CDR3 extends over 14 amino acids. In germline, CDR1 is SNHLY, CDR2 FYNNEI. CDR3 residues: CASNPWRENTEAFF. The CDR3 DNA follows: TGTGCCAGCAACCCGTGGAGGGAAAACACTGAAGCTTTCTTT. The full variable domain, with the rest looked up from reference TRBV2 and TRBJ1-1, is EPEVTQTPSHQVTQMGQEVILRCVPISNHLYFYWYRQILGQKVEFLVSFYNNEISEKSEIFDDQFSVERPDGSNFTLKIRSTKLEDSAMYFCASNPWRENTEAFFGQGTRLTVV.

This clonotype was detected many times. V gene TRBV20-1 combines with J gene TRBJ2-5; D is ambiguous. V was trimmed by 1 base and J by 1 base, leaving 7 bases between them. This CDR3 region has 13 residues. In germline, CDR1 is DFQATT, CDR2 SNEGSKA (reference sequence). The CDR3 sequence: CSARAVIQETQYF. The CDR3 bases are TGCAGTGCTAGAGCAGTCATCCAAGAGACCCAGTACTTC.